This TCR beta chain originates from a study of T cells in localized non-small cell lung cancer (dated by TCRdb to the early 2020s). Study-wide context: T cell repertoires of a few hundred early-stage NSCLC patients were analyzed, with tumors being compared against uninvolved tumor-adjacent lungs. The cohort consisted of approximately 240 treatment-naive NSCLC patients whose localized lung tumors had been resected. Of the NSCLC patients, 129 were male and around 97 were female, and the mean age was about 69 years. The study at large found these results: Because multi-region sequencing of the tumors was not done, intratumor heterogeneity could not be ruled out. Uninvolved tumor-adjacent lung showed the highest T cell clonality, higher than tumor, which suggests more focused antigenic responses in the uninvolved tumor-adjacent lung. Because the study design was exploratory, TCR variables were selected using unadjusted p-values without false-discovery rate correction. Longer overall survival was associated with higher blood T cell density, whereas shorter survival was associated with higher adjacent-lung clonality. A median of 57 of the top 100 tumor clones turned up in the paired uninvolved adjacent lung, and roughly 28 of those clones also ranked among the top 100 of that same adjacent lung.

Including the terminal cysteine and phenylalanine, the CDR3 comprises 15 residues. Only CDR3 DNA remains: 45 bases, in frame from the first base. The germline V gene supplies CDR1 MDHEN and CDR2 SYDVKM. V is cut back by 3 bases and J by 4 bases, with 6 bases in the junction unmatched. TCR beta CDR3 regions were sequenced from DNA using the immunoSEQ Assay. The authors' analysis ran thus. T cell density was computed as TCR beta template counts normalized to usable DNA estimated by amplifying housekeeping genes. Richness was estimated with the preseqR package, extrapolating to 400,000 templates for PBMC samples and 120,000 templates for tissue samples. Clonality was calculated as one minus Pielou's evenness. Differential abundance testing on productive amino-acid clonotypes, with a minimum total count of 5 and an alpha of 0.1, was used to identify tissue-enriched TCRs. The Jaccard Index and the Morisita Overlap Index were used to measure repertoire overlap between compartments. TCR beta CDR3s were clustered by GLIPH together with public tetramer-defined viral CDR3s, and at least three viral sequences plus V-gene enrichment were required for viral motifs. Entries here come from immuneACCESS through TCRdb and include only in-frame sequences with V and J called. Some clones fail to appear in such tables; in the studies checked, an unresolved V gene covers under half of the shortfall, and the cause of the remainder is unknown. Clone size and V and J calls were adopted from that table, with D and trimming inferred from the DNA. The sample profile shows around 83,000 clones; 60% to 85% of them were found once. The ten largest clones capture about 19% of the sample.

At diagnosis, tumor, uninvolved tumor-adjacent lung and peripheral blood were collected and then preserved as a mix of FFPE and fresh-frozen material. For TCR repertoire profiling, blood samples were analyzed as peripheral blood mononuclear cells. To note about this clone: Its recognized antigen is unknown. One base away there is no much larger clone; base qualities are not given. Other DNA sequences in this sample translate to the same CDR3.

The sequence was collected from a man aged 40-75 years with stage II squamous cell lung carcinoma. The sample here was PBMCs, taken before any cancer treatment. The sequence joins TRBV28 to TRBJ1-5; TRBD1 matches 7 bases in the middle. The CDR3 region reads CASSLVGTANQPQHF. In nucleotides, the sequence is TGTGCCAGCAGTTTGGTTGGGACAGCTAATCAGCCCCAGCATTTT.